The following is a T cell receptor beta chain sequence with its context. This sample was taken from a study of blood T cell repertoires in COVID-19. Study details: The study drew acute and convalescent COVID-19 samples from the United States, Italy and Spain. Sources were T cells, B-cell-depleted T cells, or PBMCs; the material itself was cDNA or gDNA.

Clones were read by immunoSEQ multiplex PCR, and TCRdb kept only the in-frame ones, dropping some. The table has a few hundred thousand clones, about nine tenths seen once. Seattle participants joined during active infection and were tracked over time. Germline CDR1 and CDR2: LGHNA and YNFKEQ. The ends were cut back, 0 bases at V and 3 bases at J, with 9 bases in the middle. CDR3 length: 14 amino acids. The chain combines TRBV4-2 with TRBJ2-7; the D gene is possibly TRBD1 (5 bases). The receptor comes from a woman between 45 and 65 years old with COVID-19, enrolled during active disease. The sequenced sample consisted of peripheral blood. CDR3 bases: TGTGCCAGCAGCCAAGATAGGGGTCTCTACGAGCAGTACTTC. This encodes CASSQDRGLYEQYF.